Each of the 4 T cell receptor beta chains below was sequenced from the same sample in a study of beta chain features in type 1 diabetes. Overall study results and limits: People with Type 1 diabetes carried modestly yet significantly shorter TCRB CDR3s in all four CD4+ subsets.

Antigen specificity for these receptors is unknown. Expressed TCRB transcripts were sequenced because the isolated RNA had all been reverse transcribed beforehand. Assay: immunoSEQ multiplex PCR; the TCRdb copy retains only in-frame clones and omits some. The data contain 250,000 to 300,000 clones, 20% to 25% of them singletons. What was sequenced was naive CD4+ T cells from blood. The source of these receptors is a woman aged 25 to 39 with type 1 diabetes.

This chain links TRBV7-9 with TRBJ1-5; tentative D call: TRBD1 (6 bases). The CDR3 extends over 13 amino acids. Between the trimmed V and J ends, which lost 5 bases and 10 bases, there was a span of 15 bases. Germline CDR1 is SEHNR and CDR2 is FQNEAQ (reference sequence). The CDR3 is CASSRDTSVPQHF. CDR3 coding DNA: TGTGCCAGCAGCAGGGACACAAGCGTTCCCCAGCATTTT.

The chain joins TRBV5-1 to TRBJ2-1, with 12 bases lining up with TRBD2. Per the germline V gene, CDR1 is SGHRS and CDR2 is YFSETQ. V shed 5 bases and J 8 bases; nucleotides not matched to a gene: 8. This CDR3 region has 15 residues. CDR3: CASSPGLAGLYEQFF. As DNA, the CDR3 is TGCGCCAGCAGTCCGGGACTAGCGGGTCTGTATGAGCAGTTCTTC.

In this sample, this clone turned up a few times. The rearrangement uses TRBV7-8 and TRBJ2-3; D gene unclear. This CDR3 is built from 13 residues. V lost 3 bases and J 2 bases, leaving 6 bases between the germline ends. The germline V gene encodes CDR1 SGHVS and CDR2 FQNEAQ. The CDR3 loop is CASSFSNTDTQYF. Written as DNA, the CDR3 is TGTGCCAGCAGCTTCAGTAACACAGATACGCAGTATTTT.

The chain joins TRBV28 to TRBJ1-2, with 7 bases matching TRBD1. With 5 bases clipped from V and 12 bases from J, the junction kept 15 bases outside the gene matches. CDR3 size: 14 residues. Germline V gene lookup returns CDR1 MDHEN and CDR2 SYDVKM. As DNA, the CDR3 is TGTGCCAGCAGTACACCGGGACAGACCTCCTTAGACACCTTC. Its protein product is CASSTPGQTSLDTF.